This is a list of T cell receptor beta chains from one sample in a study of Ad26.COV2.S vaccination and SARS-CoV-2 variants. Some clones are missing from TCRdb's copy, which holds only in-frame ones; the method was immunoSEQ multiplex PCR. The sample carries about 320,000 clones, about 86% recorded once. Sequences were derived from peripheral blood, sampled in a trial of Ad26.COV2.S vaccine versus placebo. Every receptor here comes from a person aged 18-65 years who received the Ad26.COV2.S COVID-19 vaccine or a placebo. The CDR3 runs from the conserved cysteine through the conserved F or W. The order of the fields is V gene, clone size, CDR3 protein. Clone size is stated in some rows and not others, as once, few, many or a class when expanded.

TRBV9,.,CASSVSRALGGYTF
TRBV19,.,CASSIAFRQGMSYSNQPQHF
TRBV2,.,CASSEGTKGALEKLFF
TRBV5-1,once,CASSVTGMNTEAFF
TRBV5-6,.,CASSFPGAGNTIYF
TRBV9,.,CASSVDGGATDTQYF
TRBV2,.,CASNRRGGDTEAFF
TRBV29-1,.,CSVVKAAKNTEAFF
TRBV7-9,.,CASSGGTSGTDEQYF
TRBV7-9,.,CASRLRNTGELFF
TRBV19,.,CASSMDGNYGYTF
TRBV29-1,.,CSVGEWGTTGELFF
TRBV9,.,CASSDQTGGGDEQYF
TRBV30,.,CAWSAGTMGYTF
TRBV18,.,CASSPGQGVVSPLHF
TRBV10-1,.,CASSEAGPYEQYF
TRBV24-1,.,CATSDSPGAGELFF
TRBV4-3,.,CASSQDLGTEAFF
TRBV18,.,CASSSLQGGYEQYF
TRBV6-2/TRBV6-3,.,CASSDGTGLYNEQFF
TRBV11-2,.,CASSFTSGGASYEQYF
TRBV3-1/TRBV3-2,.,CASSQGQGVTEAFF
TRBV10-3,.,CAISEPRPDTQYF
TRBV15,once,CATSRDPGANQPQHF
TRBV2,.,CASSEATKANYGYTF
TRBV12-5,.,CASGLVPLIHEQYF
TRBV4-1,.,CASSQTLAREGVGYTF
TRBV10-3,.,CAISESTLRGVYEQYF
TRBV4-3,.,CASSPGPTNEKLFF
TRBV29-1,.,CSVDNGGVHNEQFF
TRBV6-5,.,CASSSPGGRRAFF
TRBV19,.,CASSTLQEDTQYF
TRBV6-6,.,CASSYQGEDNEQFF
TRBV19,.,CASSSLLGDEAFF
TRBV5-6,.,CASSFGAGVRDEQYF
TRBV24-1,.,CATSGATATDTQYF
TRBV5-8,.,CASSLTGSRSYGYTF
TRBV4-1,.,CASSPRGGENTEAFF
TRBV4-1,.,CASSQEPLQEYTEAFF
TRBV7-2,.,CASSWRVRQPQHF
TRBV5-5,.,CASSPPKMTGIAQYF
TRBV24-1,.,CATSGPDRVCSPLHF
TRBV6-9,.,CASSCPGLVVPGELFF
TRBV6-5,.,CASSYRGRGGYTF
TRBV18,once,CASSPGELFTDTQYF
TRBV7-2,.,CASSLTMAKNIQYF
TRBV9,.,CASSGTNNEQFF
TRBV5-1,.,CASSFIGNQPQHF
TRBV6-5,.,CASSRQGDYGYTF